Listed below are T cell receptor beta chains from one sample, sequenced in a study of cytomegalovirus exposure and HLA in healthy donors. Clones were read by immunoSEQ multiplex PCR, and TCRdb kept only the in-frame ones, dropping some. The repertoire holds approximately 180,000 clones, with approximately 86% as singletons. Sequencing used PBMCs. Source of these receptors: a man in his late teens or twenties in good health and CMV-seropositive. Both conserved end residues are part of each CDR3. D genes are given only for firm matches. For some rows the clone size is stated as once, few or many, or as a class when expanded; others skip it.

j_gene,abundance,d_gene,v_gene,CDR3aa,CDR3nt
TRBJ2-1,once,NA,TRBV4-3,CASSQETGVYNEQFF,TGCGCCAGCAGCCAAGAAACGGGGGTCTACAATGAGCAGTTCTTC
TRBJ2-1,NA,TRBD2,TRBV6-5,CASTPRGGSYNEQFF,TGTGCCAGCACCCCACGGGGGGGCTCCTACAATGAGCAGTTCTTC
TRBJ2-1,NA,NA,TRBV6-5,CASTRGVEQFF,TGTGCCAGCACCAGGGGTGTAGAGCAGTTCTTC
TRBJ2-7,NA,NA,TRBV7-3,CASSPTGTSYEQYF,TGTGCCAGCAGCCCCACCGGGACTTCCTACGAGCAGTACTTC
TRBJ2-3,NA,NA,TRBV5-4,CASSPQWVADTDTQYF,TGTGCCAGCAGCCCCCAGTGGGTAGCGGATACAGATACGCAGTATTTT
TRBJ2-7,NA,TRBD1,TRBV7-6,CASSLTGGDYEQYF,TGTGCCAGCAGCTTGACAGGGGGCGATTACGAGCAGTACTTC
TRBJ1-1,once,TRBD1,TRBV6-5,CASSRQGQSITEAFF,TGTGCCAGCAGCAGGCAGGGACAGTCGATCACTGAAGCTTTCTTT
TRBJ2-7,NA,NA,TRBV6-1,CASDMGPSLSYEQYF,TGTGCCAGTGATATGGGGCCCTCCCTCTCCTACGAGCAGTACTTC
TRBJ1-5,NA,NA,TRBV6-6,CASSYSGRGVQPQHF,TGTGCCAGCAGTTACTCCGGGAGGGGCGTTCAGCCCCAGCATTTT
TRBJ2-7,NA,TRBD1,TRBV10-3,CAISDPGRDRVYF,TGTGCCATCAGTGACCCCGGGCGGGACAGGGTGTACTTC
TRBJ2-2,NA,NA,TRBV27,CASSFSRLTGELFF,TGTGCCAGCAGCTTCTCTAGATTAACCGGGGAGCTGTTTTTT
TRBJ2-3,NA,TRBD2,TRBV19,CASRSGTHTDTQYF,TGTGCCAGTAGAAGCGGGACCCACACAGATACGCAGTATTTT
TRBJ2-1,NA,TRBD2,TRBV18,CASSPRGGDEQFF,TGTGCCAGCTCACCACGTGGGGGGGATGAGCAGTTCTTC
TRBJ2-1,NA,TRBD2,TRBV28,CASRRAGGPSEQFF,TGTGCCAGCAGAAGGGCGGGAGGGCCGTCTGAGCAGTTCTTC
TRBJ2-1,once,TRBD2,TRBV29-1,CSVGGGITRNEQFF,TGCAGCGTTGGGGGGGGGATAACGAGGAATGAGCAGTTCTTC
TRBJ2-2,NA,TRBD2,TRBV4-3,CASSQMWASGTNTGELFF,TGCGCCAGCAGCCAAATGTGGGCTAGCGGTACGAACACCGGGGAGCTGTTTTTT
TRBJ2-3,NA,NA,TRBV4-3,CASSQDSLGLRDTQYF,TGCGCCAGCAGCCAAGATAGCTTGGGACTCAGGGATACGCAGTATTTT
TRBJ1-2,once,NA,TRBV25-1,CASSPLASGAGYGYTF,TGTGCCAGCTCCCCCTTGGCTTCAGGGGCGGGTTATGGCTACACCTTC
TRBJ1-4,NA,TRBD1,TRBV28,CASSPRRTGREKLFF,TGTGCCAGCAGTCCCCGGAGGACAGGTAGAGAAAAACTGTTTTTT
TRBJ1-2,NA,NA,TRBV7-9,CASSFSPLYGYTF,TGTGCCAGCAGCTTTTCCCCACTCTATGGCTACACCTTC
TRBJ2-3,NA,TRBD1,TRBV27,CASSSDRVGDTQYF,TGTGCCAGCAGCTCCGACAGGGTTGGAGATACGCAGTATTTT
TRBJ2-4,NA,TRBD1,TRBV28,CASSFRGLAKNIQYF,TGTGCCAGCAGTTTTAGGGGGCTAGCCAAAAACATTCAGTACTTC
TRBJ1-1,few,TRBD1,TRBV6-5,CASSSGQGTEAFF,TGTGCCAGCAGTTCGGGACAGGGAACTGAAGCTTTCTTT
TRBJ2-5,NA,NA,TRBV5-4,CASSSTTVQETQYF,TGTGCCAGCAGCTCTACGACAGTCCAAGAGACCCAGTACTTC
TRBJ2-3,NA,TRBD1,TRBV5-1,CASSPRTGGFSDTQYF,TGCGCCAGCAGCCCCAGGACAGGGGGCTTCTCAGATACGCAGTATTTT
TRBJ2-1,NA,TRBD1,TRBV5-1,CASSLKTGMDEQFF,TGCGCCAGCAGCTTAAAGACAGGGATGGATGAGCAGTTCTTC
TRBJ2-1,NA,TRBD1,TRBV5-1,CASSWNDRETDEQFF,TGCGCCAGCAGCTGGAACGACAGGGAGACAGATGAGCAGTTCTTC
TRBJ1-5,NA,NA,TRBV30,CAWSVPRWGLNQPQHF,TGTGCCTGGAGTGTACCCCGGTGGGGGCTCAATCAGCCCCAGCATTTT
TRBJ2-1,NA,NA,TRBV4-3,CASSQARGGTYNEQFF,TGCGCCAGCAGCCAGGCGAGGGGGGGCACCTACAATGAGCAGTTCTTC
TRBJ1-6,NA,NA,TRBV7-2,CASSLGGQFSPLHF,TGTGCCAGCAGCTTAGGAGGACAGTTTTCACCCCTCCACTTT
TRBJ2-7,NA,TRBD2,TRBV6-1,CASSETSGDHYEQYF,TGTGCCAGCAGTGAGACTAGCGGAGACCATTACGAGCAGTACTTC
TRBJ2-7,NA,NA,TRBV28,CASTSPRGGSSYEQYF,TGTGCCAGCACCTCACCCCGTGGCGGTAGCTCCTACGAGCAGTACTTC
TRBJ2-7,NA,NA,TRBV10-1,CALLRGPPHKQYF,TGCGCCTTACTTAGGGGCCCCCCCCACAAGCAGTACTTC